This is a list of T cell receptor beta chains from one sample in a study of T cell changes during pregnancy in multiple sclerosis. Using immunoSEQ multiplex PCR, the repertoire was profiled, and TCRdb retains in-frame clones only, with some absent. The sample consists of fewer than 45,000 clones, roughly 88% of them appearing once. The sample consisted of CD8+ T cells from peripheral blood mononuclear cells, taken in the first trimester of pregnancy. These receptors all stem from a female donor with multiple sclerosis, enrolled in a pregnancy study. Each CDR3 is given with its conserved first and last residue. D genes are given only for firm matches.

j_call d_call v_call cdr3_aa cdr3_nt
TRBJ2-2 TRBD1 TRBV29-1 CSVAGTGGDANTGELFF TGCAGCGTAGCCGGGACAGGGGGTGACGCGAACACCGGGGAGCTGTTTTTT
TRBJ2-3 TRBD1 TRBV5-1 CASSSPSGTDTDTQYF TGCGCCAGCAGCAGCCCGTCCGGGACAGACACAGATACGCAGTATTTT
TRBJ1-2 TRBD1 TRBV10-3 CAASLGTGDTYGGYTF TGTGCCGCCAGCCTCGGGACAGGGGATACCTATGGTGGCTACACCTTC
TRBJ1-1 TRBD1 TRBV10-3 CAISAGGGQAFEAFF TGTGCCATCAGCGCTGGGGGAGGACAGGCATTTGAAGCTTTCTTT
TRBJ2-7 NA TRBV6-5 CASSLDSYEQYF TGTGCCAGCAGTTTAGACAGCTACGAGCAGTACTTC
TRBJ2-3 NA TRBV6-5 CASSYSSNRGADTQYF TGTGCCAGCAGTTACTCGTCCAACCGCGGGGCAGATACGCAGTATTTT
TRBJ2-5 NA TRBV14 CASSQFGDSQETQYF TGTGCCAGCAGCCAATTCGGAGACAGTCAAGAGACCCAGTACTTC
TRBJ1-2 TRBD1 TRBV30 CAWDGTARSYTF TGTGCCTGGGACGGGACAGCGCGCAGCTACACCTTC
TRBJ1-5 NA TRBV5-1 CASSTRVGQPQHF TGCGCCAGCAGCACCAGGGTTGGGCAGCCCCAGCATTTT
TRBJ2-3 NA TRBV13 CASSSGRLGDGTDTQYF TGTGCCAGCAGCTCTGGGAGGCTGGGGGATGGCACAGATACGCAGTATTTT
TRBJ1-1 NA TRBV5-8 CASSLVPRGTEAFF TGTGCCAGCAGCCTCGTACCCCGGGGCACTGAAGCTTTCTTT
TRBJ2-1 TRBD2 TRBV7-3 CASSLERGDFYNEQFF TGTGCCAGCAGCTTAGAGCGGGGGGACTTTTACAATGAGCAGTTCTTC
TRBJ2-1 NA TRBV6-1 CASSEEVGAYNEQFF TGTGCCAGCAGTGAAGAGGTGGGAGCCTACAATGAGCAGTTCTTC